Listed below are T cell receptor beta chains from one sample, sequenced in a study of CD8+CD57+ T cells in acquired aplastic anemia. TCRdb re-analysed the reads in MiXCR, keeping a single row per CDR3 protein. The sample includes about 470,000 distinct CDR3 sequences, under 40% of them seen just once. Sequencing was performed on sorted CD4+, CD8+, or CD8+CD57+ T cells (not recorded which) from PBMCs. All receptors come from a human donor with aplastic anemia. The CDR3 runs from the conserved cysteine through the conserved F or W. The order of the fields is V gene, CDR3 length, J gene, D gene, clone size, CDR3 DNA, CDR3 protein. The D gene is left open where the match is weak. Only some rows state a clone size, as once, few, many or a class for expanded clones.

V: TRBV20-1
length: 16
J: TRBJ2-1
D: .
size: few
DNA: TGCAGTGCTAGAGATTGGGGGGATCTTACCGGCAATGAGCAGTTCTTC
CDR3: CSARDWGDLTGNEQFF

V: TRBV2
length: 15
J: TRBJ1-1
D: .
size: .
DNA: TGTGCCAGCAGTTACCGGAGAGGGCGGAACACTGAAGCTTTCTTT
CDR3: CASSYRRGRNTEAFF

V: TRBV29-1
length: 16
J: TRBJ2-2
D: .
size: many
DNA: TGCAGCGTTGCCAAGGGGGGCGGGAGGAACACCGGGGAGCTGTTTTTT
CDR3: CSVAKGGGRNTGELFF

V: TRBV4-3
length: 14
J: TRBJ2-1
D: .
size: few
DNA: TGCGCCAGCAGCCCGTTCGTCGGCGACAATGAGCAGTTCTTC
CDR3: CASSPFVGDNEQFF

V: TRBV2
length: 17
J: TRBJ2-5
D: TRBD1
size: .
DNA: TGTGCCAGCAGTGAAGGGTTGGGGACAGGGCCCCAAGAGACCCAGTACTTC
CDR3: CASSEGLGTGPQETQYF

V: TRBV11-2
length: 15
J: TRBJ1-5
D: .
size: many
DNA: TGTGCCAGCAGCTTCCCCGGGGTAGGCAATCAGCCCCAGCATTTT
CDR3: CASSFPGVGNQPQHF

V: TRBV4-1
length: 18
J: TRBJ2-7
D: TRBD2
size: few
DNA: TGCGCCAGCAGCCAAGAACAAGGACTAGCGGGAGTTAAAGGCGAGCAGTACTTC
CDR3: CASSQEQGLAGVKGEQYF

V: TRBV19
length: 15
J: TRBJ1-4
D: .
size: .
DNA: TGTGCCCGTAGTATTACAGGACCAACTAATGAAAAACTGTTTTTT
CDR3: CARSITGPTNEKLFF

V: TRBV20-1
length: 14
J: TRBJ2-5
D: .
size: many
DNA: TGCAGTGCTAAGCTCCAGACTTGGGTAGAGACCCAGTACTTC
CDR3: CSAKLQTWVETQYF

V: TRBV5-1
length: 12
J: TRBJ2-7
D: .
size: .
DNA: TGCGCCAGCAGCTTGGACAGGGACGAGCGGTACTTC
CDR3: CASSLDRDERYF

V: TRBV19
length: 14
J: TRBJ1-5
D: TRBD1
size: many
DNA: TGTGCCAGTAGTATAGATAGGGGGCGGCAGCCCCAGCATTTT
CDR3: CASSIDRGRQPQHF

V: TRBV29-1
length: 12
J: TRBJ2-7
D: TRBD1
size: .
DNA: TGCAGCGTTGAGGGACAGAGCTACGAGCAGTACTTC
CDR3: CSVEGQSYEQYF

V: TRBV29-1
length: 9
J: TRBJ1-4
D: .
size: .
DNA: TGCAGCGTTATTGAAGAACTGTTTTTT
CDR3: CSVIEELFF

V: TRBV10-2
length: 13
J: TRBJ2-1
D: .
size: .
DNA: TGTGCCAGCAGTTCGAGTGCCTACAATGAGCAGTTCTTC
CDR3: CASSSSAYNEQFF

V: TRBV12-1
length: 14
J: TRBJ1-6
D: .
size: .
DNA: .
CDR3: CASRWGQGNSPLHF

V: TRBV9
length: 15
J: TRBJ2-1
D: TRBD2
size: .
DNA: TGTGCCAGCAGCGTCCAGACTAGCGGGCTTCACGAGCAGTTCTTC
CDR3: CASSVQTSGLHEQFF

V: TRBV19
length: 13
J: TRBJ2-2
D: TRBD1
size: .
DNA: TGTGCTAGAGATACACAGGGGACCGGGGAGCTGTTTTTT
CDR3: CARDTQGTGELFF

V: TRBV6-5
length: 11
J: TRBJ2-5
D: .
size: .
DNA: TGTGCCAGCAGAGCAGGGGAGGGCCAGTACTTC
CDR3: CASRAGEGQYF

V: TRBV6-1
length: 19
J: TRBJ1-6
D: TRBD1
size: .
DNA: TGTGCCAGCAGTGTTGCGGCAGGGGGCAGAACCTCCTATAATTCACCCCTCCACTTT
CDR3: CASSVAAGGRTSYNSPLHF

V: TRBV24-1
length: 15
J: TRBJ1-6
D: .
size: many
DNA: TGTGCCACCAGTGATTTGCGCCAACTTAATTCACCCCTCCACTTT
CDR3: CATSDLRQLNSPLHF

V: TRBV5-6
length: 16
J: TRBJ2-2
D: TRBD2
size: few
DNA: TGTGCCAGCAGCTTGGGTGCCGGGACTATAACCGGGGAGCTGTTTTTT
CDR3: CASSLGAGTITGELFF

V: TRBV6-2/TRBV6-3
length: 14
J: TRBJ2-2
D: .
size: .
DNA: TGTGCCAGCAGTTTAGCTATTGGGTCCGGGGAGCTGTTTTTT
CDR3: CASSLAIGSGELFF

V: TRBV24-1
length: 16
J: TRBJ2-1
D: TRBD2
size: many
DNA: TGTGCCACCAGCGTTTCAAACGCGGGAGAACGAGGTGAGCAGTTCTTC
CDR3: CATSVSNAGERGEQFF

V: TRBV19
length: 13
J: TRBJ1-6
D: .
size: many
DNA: TGTGCCAGTAGTATAAATAAACAGTCACCCCTCCACTTT
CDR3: CASSINKQSPLHF

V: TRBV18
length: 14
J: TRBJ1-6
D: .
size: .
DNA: TGTGCCAGCTCACCGGGGGCGGATAATTCACCCCTCCACTTT
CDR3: CASSPGADNSPLHF

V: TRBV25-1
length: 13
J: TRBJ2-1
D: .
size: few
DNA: TGTGCCAGCAGTGAGGTCCCCCACAATGAGCAGTTCTTC
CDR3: CASSEVPHNEQFF